A selection of T cell receptor beta chains follows, all from one sample in a study of blood T cell repertoires in COVID-19. The assay was immunoSEQ multiplex PCR, and TCRdb's table has in-frame clones only and misses some. Seen here are some 230,000 clones, 80% to 85% observed once, and the top ten hold more than 2.5%. The sequenced material came from peripheral blood. The source of these receptors is a woman in her twenties or thirties who had recovered from COVID-19. CDR3s include the opening cysteine and the closing phenylalanine or tryptophan.

v_gene	j_gene	CDR3aa
TRBV7-3	TRBJ2-1	CASSPLSAGYNEQFF
TRBV5-1	TRBJ2-7	CASSLSGGAGYYEQYF
TRBV2	TRBJ2-1	CASSGIAGAYNEQFF
TRBV3-1/TRBV3-2	TRBJ1-2	CASSPTGGTYGYTF
TRBV6-1	TRBJ1-1	CASSEAGTEYTEAFF
TRBV27	TRBJ1-1	CASSPKTGIDTEAFF
TRBV13	TRBJ1-2	CASSSITGAGYTF
TRBV28	TRBJ2-4	CASNAGGGGNIQYF
TRBV9	TRBJ2-2	CASSVYQADTGELFF
TRBV6-5	TRBJ2-7	CASARASESYEQYF
TRBV25-1	TRBJ2-7	CASSTPTYEQYF
TRBV19	TRBJ1-4	CASSLQGIYEKLFF
TRBV30	TRBJ2-1	CAWSVYSGSVEQFF
TRBV18	TRBJ2-4	CASSLVSGRRGENIQYF
TRBV30	TRBJ1-2	CASGQGSGYTF
TRBV5-4	TRBJ2-7	CASTATGKRYEQYF
TRBV6-5	TRBJ1-5	CASTRQDKQPQHF
TRBV6-5	TRBJ1-1	CASSHTRGKDTEAFF